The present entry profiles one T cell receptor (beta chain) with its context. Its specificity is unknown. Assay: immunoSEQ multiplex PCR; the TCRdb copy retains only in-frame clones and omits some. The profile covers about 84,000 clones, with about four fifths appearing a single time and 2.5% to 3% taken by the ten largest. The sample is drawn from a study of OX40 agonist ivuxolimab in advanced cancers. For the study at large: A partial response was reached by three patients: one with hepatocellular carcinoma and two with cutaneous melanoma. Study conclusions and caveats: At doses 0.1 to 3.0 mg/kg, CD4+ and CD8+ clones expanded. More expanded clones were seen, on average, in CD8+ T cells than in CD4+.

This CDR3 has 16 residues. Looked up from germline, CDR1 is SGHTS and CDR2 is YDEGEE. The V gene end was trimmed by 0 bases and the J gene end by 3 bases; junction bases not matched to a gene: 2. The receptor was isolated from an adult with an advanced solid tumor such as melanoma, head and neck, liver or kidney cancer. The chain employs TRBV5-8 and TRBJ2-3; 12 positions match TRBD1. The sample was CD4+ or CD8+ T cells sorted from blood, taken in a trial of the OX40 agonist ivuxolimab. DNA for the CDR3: TGTGCCAGCAGCTTGGGGGGACAGGGGGCGACAGATACGCAGTATTTT. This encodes CASSLGGQGATDTQYF.